These 20 T cell receptor beta chains came from one sample sequenced in a study of blood T cell repertoires in COVID-19. Sequencing used immunoSEQ multiplex PCR; TCRdb keeps in-frame clones, though not all of them. In the table there are 110,000 to 150,000 clones, roughly 88% of which are singletons. The sample comprised peripheral blood. The receptors come from an older woman with acute or convalescent COVID-19.

This chain links TRBV29-1 with TRBJ1-1; the D gene is possibly TRBD1 (5 bases). The V and J ends lost 5 bases and 0 bases respectively, with 13 bases between them. From germline, CDR1 is SQVTM and CDR2 ANQGSEA. CDR3 length: 14 residues. CDR3 nucleotide sequence: TGCAGCGTTAGTTTGGGGCATTTGAACACTGAAGCTTTCTTT. Its protein is CSVSLGHLNTEAFF.

The V and J genes are TRBV3-1 (or the pseudogene TRBV3-2) and TRBJ1-3; unclear D gene. Trimming took 8 bases from V and 1 from J, leaving 15 bases between them. The germline V gene encodes CDR1 LGHDT and CDR2 YNNKEL (reference sequence). CDR3 size: 15 residues. CDR3 coding DNA: TGTGCCAGCTCCCAGCCTCTAGGATCTGGAAACACCATATATTTT. This sequence encodes CASSQPLGSGNTIYF.

This chain links TRBV4-3 with TRBJ2-3; 8 bases line up with TRBD2. The V gene end was trimmed by 0 bases and the J gene end by 0 bases; junction bases not matched to a gene: 2. From germline, CDR1 is LGHNA and CDR2 YSLEER. CDR3 length: 16 amino acids. CDR3 sequence: CASSQDSGGSTDTQYF. The CDR3 DNA follows: TGCGCCAGCAGCCAAGATTCGGGGGGGAGCACAGATACGCAGTATTTT.

The chain employs TRBV6-5 and TRBJ1-1; weak D call: TRBD1 (5 bases). The germline CDR1 and CDR2 sequences are MNHEY and SVGAGI. This CDR3 region has 13 residues. V was clipped by 10 bases and J by 0 bases, with 12 bases between them. CDR3 coding DNA: TGTGCCACCCGAGCGGGGGTGAACACTGAAGCTTTCTTT. This codes for CATRAGVNTEAFF.

The CDR3 DNA reads TGTGCCAGCAGCTTGGTAGGGGAGGATGGCTACACCTTC. Residues: CASSLVGEDGYTF. This rearrangement joins TRBV5-4 to TRBJ1-2, with D possibly TRBD1 on 5 matching bases. The CDR3 is 13 amino acids. Trimming cost V 0 bases and J 6 bases, with 9 bases left between them. CDR1 and CDR2 from the germline V gene are SGHNT and YYREEE (reference sequence).

The chain's CDR3 is CASSLGGQDYGYTF. The CDR3 region has the DNA TGTGCCAGCAGCTTGGGGGGACAGGATTATGGCTACACCTTC. The rearrangement uses TRBV7-9 and TRBJ1-2, with TRBD1 matching over 8 bases. Losses at the gene ends were 3 bases for V and 5 bases for J; bases not matched to a gene: 5. The length of the CDR3 is 14 residues. Germline V gene lookup returns CDR1 SEHNR and CDR2 FQNEAQ (reference sequence).

The chain uses TRBV10-3 and TRBJ2-2; 12 bases match TRBD2. V gave up 3 bases and J gave up 4 bases; unmatched junction bases: 12. Germline lookup yields CDR1 ENHRY and CDR2 SYGVKD. This CDR3 comprises 19 residues. The CDR3 nucleotides read TGTGCCATCAGTGATGGGACTAGCGGGTTTAGTCGGTTCACCGGGGAGCTGTTTTTT. This encodes CAISDGTSGFSRFTGELFF.

The chain is built from TRBV11-2 and TRBJ1-1; 10 bases align to TRBD1. J was trimmed by 7 bases and V by 0 bases; bases with no gene match: 2. Germline lookup yields CDR1 SGHAT and CDR2 FQNNGV. CDR3 length: 14 amino acids. CDR3 protein: CASSLEGQGVEAFF. In nucleotides, the CDR3 is TGTGCCAGCAGCTTAGAAGGACAGGGGGTTGAAGCTTTCTTT.

The V and J genes are TRBV2 and TRBJ2-7; TRBD1 matches 10 bases. Germline V CDR1 and CDR2: SNHLY, FYNNEI. J lost 4 bases, V lost 6 bases, and 3 bases had no gene match. There are 13 residues in the CDR3. CDR3 amino acids: CASSRTGGYEQYF. The CDR3 nucleotides read TGTGCCAGCAGCCGGACAGGGGGTTACGAGCAGTACTTC.

Regarding this clone: One end of the junction is discordant with germline, which a read error may explain. The rearrangement links TRBV6-5 to TRBJ1-6; the D is unclear. The CDR3 sequence is 15 residues long. In germline, CDR1 is MNHEY, CDR2 SVGAGI. The CDR3 sequence: CASSDSSSYNSPLHF. CDR3 sequence (DNA): TGTGCCAGCAGTGACTCGAGCTCCTATAATTCACCCCTCCACTTT.

This chain links TRBV4-1 with TRBJ2-7, with 9 bases matching TRBD1. The ends lost 6 bases at V and 5 bases at J; junction bases unmatched: 8. Per germline, CDR1 MGHRA and CDR2 YSYEKL. This CDR3 has 14 residues. The CDR3 here is CASRGTGGSNEQYF. In DNA, the CDR3 is TGCGCCAGCAGAGGAACAGGGGGCTCTAACGAGCAGTACTTC.

This sequence joins TRBV19 and TRBJ1-2; 8 bases fit TRBD1. The CDR3 spans 15 residues. CDR1 is LNHDA, CDR2 SQIVND, per germline (reference sequence). With V trimmed by 2 bases and J by 4 bases, 6 bases remained unmatched. CDR3 DNA: TGTGCCAGTAGTATATCGGACAGGGAAGGCTATGGCTACACCTTC. The encoded protein is CASSISDREGYGYTF.

The CDR3 DNA is TGCGCCAGCAGCGGAGACAGGGGTTACGCCTATGGCTACACCTTC. It codes for CASSGDRGYAYGYTF. This chain joins TRBV10-1 and TRBJ1-2; 8 nucleotides align to TRBD1. Germline V gives CDR1 WNHNN, CDR2 SYGVQD (reference sequence). The CDR3 extends over 15 amino acids. The J segment lost 4 bases and the V segment lost 6 bases, leaving 10 bases of the junction unmatched.

This clone was picked up one time. The chain is built from TRBV2 and TRBJ1-3; 8 bases are a match to TRBD1. CDR3 length equals 13 residues. V shed 6 bases and J 2 bases; nucleotides not matched to a gene: 0. CDR1 is SNHLY, CDR2 FYNNEI, per germline. CDR3 protein: CASRQGAGNTIYF. The CDR3 coding sequence is TGTGCCAGCAGACAGGGGGCTGGAAACACCATATATTTT.

The chain links TRBV3-1 (or the pseudogene TRBV3-2) to TRBJ2-7, with 8 bases lining up with TRBD1. Germline CDR1 and CDR2: LGHDT and YNNKEL (reference sequence). With 4 bases clipped from V and 7 bases from J, the junction kept 9 bases outside the gene matches. CDR3 size: 14 residues. The CDR3 sequence is CASSPRDRGGEQYF. In DNA form, the CDR3 reads TGTGCCAGCAGCCCCAGAGACAGGGGTGGGGAGCAGTACTTC.

V usage is TRBV5-4 and J usage is TRBJ1-2; tentative D call: TRBD1 (5 bases). V was trimmed by 3 bases and J by 9 bases, leaving 15 bases between them. CDR1 is SGHNT, CDR2 YYREEE, per germline (reference sequence). The CDR3 has 13 residues. CDR3 in amino acids: CASSYTGLRSYTF. CDR3 DNA: TGTGCCAGCAGCTACACAGGCCTTAGGAGCTACACCTTC. Together with reference TRBV5-4 and TRBJ1-2, the CDR3 gives the full variable domain: ETGVTQSPTHLIKTRGQQVTLRCSSQSGHNTVSWYQQALGQGPQFIFQYYREEENGRGNFPPRFSGLQFPNYSSELNVNALELDDSALYLCASSYTGLRSYTFGSGTRLTVV.

The chain recombines TRBV15 with TRBJ1-6, with a possible D match to TRBD1 (6 bases). This CDR3 is 16 amino acids long. The ends were cut back, 5 bases at V and 7 bases at J, with 18 bases in the middle. CDR1 LNHNV and CDR2 YYDKDF come from the germline V gene (reference sequence). In nucleotides, the CDR3 is TGTGCCACCAGCGGACGTGGGAGGGGGGGGAATTCACCCCTCCACTTT. This gives the protein CATSGRGRGGNSPLHF.

The gene calls are TRBV5-1 and TRBJ1-1, with 7 positions matching TRBD1. The trim removed 4 bases at V and 4 bases at J, leaving 7 bases unmatched. CDR1 is SGHRS, CDR2 YFSETQ, per germline. The length of the CDR3 is 14 residues. The CDR3 sequence: CASSPNQGGTEAFF. CDR3 coding DNA: TGCGCCAGCAGCCCGAACCAGGGGGGCACTGAAGCTTTCTTT.

The chain links TRBV5-5 to TRBJ2-1, with a tentative D call TRBD1 (5 bases). CDR3 length: 13 residues. In germline, CDR1 is SGHKS, CDR2 YYEKEE (reference sequence). With 2 bases removed from V and 4 bases from J, the gap between germline ends came to 7 bases. CDR3 region: CASSFGAYNEQFF. The CDR3 DNA reads TGTGCCAGCAGCTTTGGGGCGTACAATGAGCAGTTCTTC.

The rearrangement joins TRBV21-1 to TRBJ1-2. TRBV21-1 is annotated as a pseudogene. The CDR3 extends over 14 amino acids. The CDR3 spells CASSNVEGSDGYTF. CDR3 DNA sequence: TGTGCCAGCAGCAACGTTGAGGGTTCGGATGGCTACACCTTC.